This entry concerns a single T cell receptor beta chain. The antigen is undetermined. This CDR3 has 12 amino acids. Germline V CDR1 and CDR2: SEHNR, FQNEAQ (reference sequence). V trimming: 8 bases; J trimming: 4 bases; junction bases outside the gene matches: 3. This entry belongs to a study of T cells after posttransplantation cyclophosphamide. Findings and limits, study-wide: Tissue-infiltrating T cells from skin or gut overlapped little with blood T cells. TRB clonality was highly associated with recipient CMV seropositivity and reactivation.

Here immunoSEQ multiplex PCR was the method, and the copy in TCRdb shows in-frame clones only, minus some. The sample shows 19,000 or so clones, 95% to 99% of them seen only once. On the day of bone marrow donation, the related graft donor provided peripheral blood. Cells defined as naive were viable CD3+CD4+ or CD3+CD8+ and CCR7+CD45RA+CD45RO-CD95-CD27+CD28+. The source material was naive CD8+ T cells sorted from PBMCs. This receptor was identified in a man aged 35-49 years in good health, CMV-negative, and a related stem cell transplant donor. The chain is built from TRBV7-9 and TRBJ1-1, with TRBD1 identical over 8 bases. The DNA of the CDR3 is TGTGCCAGCTTACAGGGGGTCACTGAAGCTTTCTTT. This encodes CASLQGVTEAFF. The full variable domain, rest sourced from reference TRBV7-9 and TRBJ1-1, is DTGVSQNPRHKITKRGQNVTFRCDPISEHNRLYWYRQTLGQGPEFLTYFQNEAQLEKSRLLSDRFSAERPKGSFSTLEIQRTEQGDSAMYLCASLQGVTEAFFGQGTRLTVV.